What follows is one T cell receptor beta chain and its context. The V gene's germline CDR1 is GTSNPN and CDR2 SVGIG (reference sequence). The CDR3 spans 15 residues. V lost 0 bases and J 0 bases, leaving 8 bases between the germline ends. This entry belongs to a study of blood T cell repertoires in COVID-19. On the study more broadly: Researchers got acute and convalescent COVID-19 samples from the United States, Italy and Spain. PBMCs, B-cell-depleted T cells, or T cells were the source of the cDNA or gDNA that made up the material.

Original methodology: How many nucleated cells were present was estimated from reference gene primer amplification. The repertoire was sequenced with immunoSEQ multiplex PCR; TCRdb's copy has only in-frame clones and lacks some. The V and J calls and clone size come from that table; D and trimming were worked out from the DNA. Found here are about 98,000 clones, around nine tenths of them singletons; the top ten hold about 5%. Sequencing was done on a sample of peripheral blood. The chain joins TRBV30 to TRBJ1-4; D is unclear. This clonotype was sampled from a man aged 70-80 years with acute or convalescent COVID-19. CDR3 loop: CAWSVLFATNEKLFF. The CDR3 DNA reads as TGTGCCTGGAGTGTGTTATTTGCAACTAATGAAAAACTGTTTTTT.